The 6 T cell receptor beta chains listed next were all sequenced from one sample in a study of PD-L1 blockade in urothelial cancer. TCRdb's copy holds only in-frame clones and misses some; the assay was immunoSEQ multiplex PCR. This table holds some 40,000 clones, roughly 90% found once. Time point noted: pretreatment peripheral blood. The material was PBMCs, obtained around atezolizumab (anti-PD-L1) treatment. Source of these receptors: a donor at least 40 years old with urothelial cancer.

V is TRBV11-3 and J is TRBJ2-5, with D tentatively TRBD2 (6 bases). Trimming left V 5 bases short and J 5 bases short, with 9 bases between. CDR3 size: 12 residues. The germline CDR1 and CDR2 sequences are SGHNT and YENEEA. In nucleotides, the CDR3 is TGTGCCAGCAGCCGCGGGATGGAGACCCAGTACTTC. It codes for CASSRGMETQYF.

The chain combines TRBV29-1 with TRBJ2-1; 7 bases map to TRBD2. Germline trimming cut 7 bases from V and 6 bases from J; bases unmatched to any gene: 12. The germline V gene has CDR1 SQVTM and CDR2 ANQGSEA. This CDR3 comprises 14 residues. DNA of the CDR3: TGCAGCGCCCGAGGGCGCGGGAGTGTCAATGAGCAGTTCTTC. Protein product: CSARGRGSVNEQFF.

The chain uses TRBV18 and TRBJ2-2, with D perhaps TRBD1 (5 bases). V lost 6 bases, J lost 6 bases, and 14 bases lay in between. Germline CDR1 and CDR2: KGHSH and LQKENI. The CDR3 has 14 amino acids. This CDR3 reads CASSRQGPAGELFF. DNA of the CDR3: TGTGCCAGCTCGCGTCAGGGTCCCGCCGGGGAGCTGTTTTTT.

This sequence joins TRBV7-9 and TRBJ1-5, with D maybe TRBD1 (6 bases). Germline CDR1 reads SEHNR; CDR2 reads FQNEAQ (reference sequence). V lost 5 bases to trimming and J lost 2 bases, with 13 bases between them. The CDR3 is 15 amino acids. The CDR3 bases are TGTGCCAGCAGCCCCAGGGGAGCGGGCAATCAGCCCCAGCATTTT. Translation: CASSPRGAGNQPQHF.

This sequence joins TRBV29-1 and TRBJ1-2; 7 nucleotides match TRBD1. The trim removed 6 bases at V and 4 bases at J, leaving 20 bases unmatched. The CDR3 totals 17 residues. Per the germline V gene, CDR1 is SQVTM and CDR2 is ANQGSEA. The CDR3 sequence is CSVPTNTQGRKIYGYTF. CDR3 sequence (DNA): TGCAGCGTCCCCACCAACACACAGGGGCGGAAGATCTATGGCTACACCTTC.

CDR3 amino acids: CASSTDRSYEQYF. CDR3 nucleotide sequence: TGTGCCAGCTCCACGGACAGGAGCTACGAGCAGTACTTC. V usage is TRBV18 and J usage is TRBJ2-7; 7 bases fit TRBD1. CDR3 length equals 13 residues. V was pared by 6 bases and J by 3 bases, with 5 bases of the junction left unmatched. Per germline, CDR1 KGHSH and CDR2 LQKENI.